The T cell receptor beta chain described here comes from a study of OX40 agonist ivuxolimab in advanced cancers. Study-wide results and caveats: The authors did not determine the antigen specificity of the expanded peripheral T cells. Blood T cells, both CD4+ and CD8+, expanded clonally by week 6 at 0.1 to 3.0 mg/kg.

As to this clone: The target antigen is unknown.

Profiled with immunoSEQ multiplex PCR; TCRdb holds only in-frame clones, not every one. The data hold nearly 80,000 clones, with under 85% observed a single time. The CDR3 is 17 residues long. Looked up from germline, CDR1 is LGHNA and CDR2 is YSLEER. The V segment lost 1 base and the J segment 2 bases; nucleotides outside the gene matches: 6. The TCR sequence derives from an adult with an advanced solid tumor such as melanoma, head and neck, liver or kidney cancer. Sequenced material: CD4+ or CD8+ T cells sorted from blood, taken in a trial of the OX40 agonist ivuxolimab. J is TRBJ2-3 and V is TRBV4-3, with 10 nucleotides matching TRBD2. CDR3 nucleotides: TGCGCCAGCAGCCAAGGGCTAGCGGGAGAGCTCACAGATACGCAGTATTTT. It translates to CASSQGLAGELTDTQYF.